A selection of T cell receptor beta chains follows, all from one sample in a study of blood T cell repertoires in COVID-19. The protocol was immunoSEQ multiplex PCR, while the TCRdb copy is restricted to in-frame clones and leaves out a portion. Counted here are 70,000 to 80,000 clones, roughly four fifths occurring once; the ten biggest clones make up approximately 40%. The material sequenced was peripheral blood. All receptors derive from a man at least 80 years old with acute or convalescent COVID-19. Both conserved end residues are part of each CDR3. Fields, in order: V gene, J gene, D gene, CDR3 length, clone size, CDR3 protein, CDR3 DNA. A D gene is named only where the DNA matches it firmly. Only part of the rows carry a size: once, few, many, or a class if the clone is expanded.

TRBV30	TRBJ2-1	NA	10	NA	CAWSVQEQFF	TGTGCCTGGAGTGTACAGGAGCAGTTCTTC
TRBV19	TRBJ2-1	TRBD2	15	NA	CASKPLAGEHNEQFF	TGTGCCAGTAAACCACTAGCGGGGGAGCACAATGAGCAGTTCTTC
TRBV6-5	TRBJ1-3	TRBD1	15	NA	CASCKGGMAGNTIYF	TGTGCCAGCTGCAAAGGGGGCATGGCTGGAAACACCATATATTTT
TRBV5-4	TRBJ1-1	NA	13	NA	CASRRDMNTEAFF	TGTGCCAGCAGGCGAGACATGAACACTGAAGCTTTCTTT
TRBV7-2	TRBJ2-2	NA	14	NA	CASSSQTFTGELFF	TGTGCCAGCAGCTCCCAGACTTTCACCGGGGAGCTGTTTTTT
TRBV19	TRBJ1-5	NA	14	NA	CASSIKGLGQPQHF	TGTGCCAGTAGTATAAAGGGGTTGGGTCAGCCCCAGCATTTT
TRBV5-4	TRBJ2-7	TRBD1	15	NA	CASSLQGQGSYEQYF	TGTGCCAGCAGCTTACAGGGACAGGGAAGCTACGAGCAGTACTTC
TRBV19	TRBJ2-5	TRBD2	16	NA	CASSKDATSGRATQYF	TGTGCCAGTAGTAAGGACGCCACTAGCGGGAGGGCGACCCAGTACTTC
TRBV7-3	TRBJ2-3	TRBD2	12	NA	CASSPGRDTQYF	TGTGCCAGCAGCCCCGGGAGGGATACGCAGTATTTT
TRBV12-3/TRBV12-4	TRBJ2-5	TRBD1	13	NA	CASRPQGIETQYF	TGTGCCAGCAGACCACAGGGGATAGAGACCCAGTACTTC
TRBV11-2	TRBJ1-1	TRBD1	15	NA	CASRIEGASNTEAFF	TGTGCCAGCAGAATAGAGGGGGCTTCGAACACTGAAGCTTTCTTT
TRBV2	TRBJ1-6	NA	16	NA	CASTGQRSSYNSPLHF	TGTGCCAGCACTGGACAGCGCTCCTCCTATAATTCACCCCTCCACTTT
TRBV3-1/TRBV3-2	TRBJ1-2	TRBD1	16	NA	CASSQDDRDRGYGYTF	TGTGCCAGCAGCCAAGACGACAGGGACAGGGGTTATGGCTACACCTTC
TRBV19	TRBJ2-5	NA	13	once	CASSATGRETQYF	TGTGCCAGTAGTGCCACAGGGCGCGAGACCCAGTACTTC
TRBV7-2	TRBJ2-3	TRBD2	16	NA	CASSTVVAGGLSTQYF	TGTGCCAGCAGCACAGTGGTAGCGGGGGGGCTTAGTACGCAGTATTTT
TRBV18	TRBJ2-3	TRBD2	16	NA	CASSPLSGRETDTQYF	TGTGCCAGCTCACCCCTTAGCGGGAGGGAGACAGATACGCAGTATTTT
TRBV28	TRBJ1-5	NA	13	NA	CASMRSGNQPQHF	TGTGCCAGCATGCGAAGCGGCAATCAGCCCCAGCATTTT
TRBV7-2	TRBJ1-5	TRBD1	15	NA	CASSLIGQGNQPQHF	TGTGCCAGCAGCTTAATCGGACAGGGTAATCAGCCCCAGCATTTT
TRBV21-1	TRBJ2-4	NA	17	NA	CASSQRAIIKDEGIQYF	TGTGCCAGCAGCCAAAGGGCCATAATCAAAGACGAGGGCATTCAGTACTTC
TRBV7-2	TRBJ1-1	NA	15	NA	CASSPIGGINTEAFF	TGTGCCAGCAGCCCAATAGGAGGGATAAACACTGAAGCTTTCTTT
TRBV7-9	TRBJ1-1	NA	12	NA	CASSFGGVEAFF	TGTGCCAGCAGCTTCGGGGGGGTAGAAGCTTTCTTT
TRBV2	TRBJ2-3	NA	13	NA	CASTRLEADTQYF	TGTGCCAGCACCCGACTAGAGGCAGATACGCAGTATTTT
TRBV30	TRBJ2-5	TRBD2	16	few	CAWSVLAGGPQETQYF	TGTGCCTGGAGTGTACTGGCGGGGGGGCCCCAAGAGACCCAGTACTTC
TRBV10-3	TRBJ1-2	TRBD1	12	NA	CAIRTGGGGYTF	TGTGCCATCCGGACAGGGGGCGGTGGCTACACCTTC
TRBV18	TRBJ2-7	TRBD2	16	NA	CASSPLDSGTRNEQYF	TGTGCCAGCTCACCACTAGATTCCGGGACTAGGAACGAGCAGTACTTC
TRBV18	TRBJ2-5	NA	14	NA	CASSPPGSSETQYF	TGTGCCAGCTCACCCCCCGGGAGTAGCGAGACCCAGTACTTC
TRBV29-1	TRBJ2-1	TRBD1	14	few	CSVVGDRGRDEQFF	TGCAGCGTTGTAGGGGACAGGGGGCGCGATGAGCAGTTCTTC
TRBV3-1/TRBV3-2	TRBJ2-1	TRBD2	24	NA	CASSQDINQRSSGSSDSSYNEQFF	TGTGCCAGCAGCCAAGATATCAACCAGCGGAGTAGCGGGAGCTCCGATAGCTCCTACAATGAGCAGTTCTTC
TRBV29-1	TRBJ1-2	TRBD1	13	NA	CSVGQGTNYGYTF	TGCAGCGTAGGACAGGGTACTAACTATGGCTACACCTTC
TRBV5-1	TRBJ2-3	TRBD1	15	once	CASSRQGDSTDTQYF	TGCGCCAGCAGCCGACAGGGCGATAGCACAGATACGCAGTATTTT
TRBV6-5	TRBJ1-2	NA	12	NA	CASSYPGQGYTF	TGTGCCAGCAGTTACCCGGGTCAGGGCTACACCTTC
TRBV11-2	TRBJ2-3	TRBD1	15	NA	CASSLVGQGTDTQYF	TGTGCCAGCAGCTTAGTCGGACAGGGGACAGATACGCAGTATTTT
TRBV2	TRBJ2-7	TRBD1	15	NA	CASSEQGDRGLEQYF	TGTGCCAGCAGTGAACAGGGTGACAGGGGTCTCGAGCAGTACTTC
TRBV5-4	TRBJ2-1	TRBD2	12	NA	CATRERENEQFF	TGTGCCACCCGAGAGCGGGAAAATGAGCAGTTCTTC
TRBV7-2	TRBJ1-1	NA	15	NA	CASRPRRGLNNEAFF	TGTGCCAGCAGGCCTAGGAGAGGACTTAACAATGAAGCTTTCTTT
TRBV2	TRBJ2-5	TRBD2	15	NA	CASSEGSGGWETQYF	TGTGCCAGCAGTGAAGGTAGCGGGGGATGGGAGACCCAGTACTTC
TRBV30	TRBJ2-1	NA	17	once	CAWSVRGVGGPWNEQFF	TGTGCCTGGAGTGTAAGGGGTGTCGGGGGACCTTGGAATGAGCAGTTCTTC
TRBV5-6	TRBJ2-3	TRBD2	16	NA	CASSLAGLAGTDTQYF	TGTGCCAGCAGCTTGGCCGGCCTAGCGGGCACAGATACGCAGTATTTT
TRBV27	TRBJ2-7	NA	13	NA	CASSPDRPHEQYF	TGTGCCAGCAGTCCCGACAGGCCCCACGAGCAGTACTTC
TRBV6-5	TRBJ2-7	NA	13	NA	CASLRDNSYEQYF	TGTGCCAGCCTCCGGGACAACTCCTACGAGCAGTACTTC
TRBV19	TRBJ1-1	NA	12	NA	CASSLTTRGAFF	TGTGCCAGTAGTCTGACAACCCGTGGGGCTTTCTTT
TRBV19	TRBJ2-6	NA	13	few	CASRASGANVLTF	TGTGCCAGTAGGGCCTCTGGGGCCAACGTCCTGACTTTC
TRBV15	TRBJ1-1	TRBD1	16	NA	CATSRGSRQGNTEAFF	TGTGCCACCAGCAGAGGAAGCCGACAGGGGAACACTGAAGCTTTCTTT
TRBV7-2	TRBJ2-4	TRBD2	15	NA	CASSLGLAGGQIQYF	TGTGCCAGCAGCTTGGGACTAGCGGGAGGGCAGATTCAGTACTTC
TRBV18	TRBJ2-3	TRBD2	19	once	CASSALRTSGKGSADTQYF	TGTGCCAGCTCAGCACTCCGGACTAGCGGGAAGGGGTCGGCAGATACGCAGTATTTT
TRBV21-1	TRBJ1-6	NA	16	NA	CASNEQGTGLNSPLHF	TGTGCCAGCAACGAACAGGGGACAGGGTTAAATTCACCCCTCCACTTT